This T cell receptor beta chain comes out of a study of shared clonotypes between healthy human individuals. Study outcomes and limitations: Sorted-subset sequencing, rarefaction showed, was incomplete despite large depth. A few donors showed sharing of approximately 5% of naive CD4 clonotypes.

Germline V CDR1 and CDR2: SGDLS, YYNGEE. CDR3 size: 14 residues. V was clipped by 2 bases and J by 6 bases; unmatched bases: 2. TCRdb keeps only in-frame clones here, not all; method: immunoSEQ multiplex PCR. This sample yields about 300,000 clones, of which around 67% are seen a single time; 10% to 13% belongs to the top ten. Concerning this clone: Its specificity is not known.

The sample taken for sequencing was memory CD4+ T cells sorted from blood. Described subset: CD45RA-negative fraction. The receptor comes from a man aged 30 to 45 in good health. V and J are TRBV9 and TRBJ2-3; 11 bases fit TRBD2. CDR3 amino acids: CASSVASGRDTQYF. The CDR3 DNA is TGTGCCAGCAGCGTCGCTAGCGGGAGGGATACGCAGTATTTT.